Shown below are 32 T cell receptor beta chains from a single sample sequenced in a study of blood T cell repertoires in COVID-19. TCRdb's table, derived via immunoSEQ multiplex PCR, lists solely in-frame clones and lacks some. Of under 250,000 clones in the sample, around nine tenths were seen once. Material for sequencing was PBMCs or T cells enriched from blood (not recorded which). These receptors all come from a woman aged 40 to 50 who had been exposed to COVID-19.

This chain links TRBV29-1 with TRBJ2-3, with 10 bases aligning to TRBD1. This CDR3 is 13 amino acids long. The J segment lost 7 bases and the V segment lost 4 bases, leaving 5 bases of the junction unmatched. Germline V CDR1 and CDR2: SQVTM, ANQGSEA. The CDR3 DNA is TGCAGCGTTGGGGACAGGGGAAGGAATACGCAGTATTTT. This translates into CSVGDRGRNTQYF.

Points on this clone: The sample has other DNA sequences that encode this CDR3 too. The V gene is TRBV18, the J gene TRBJ1-2, with D possibly being TRBD1 (6 bases). The germline CDR1 and CDR2 sequences are KGHSH and LQKENI. The V end was cut by 3 bases, the J end by 1 base, with 12 bases between. CDR3 length: 15 amino acids. This CDR3 reads CASSPGQGFNYGYTF. Written as DNA, the CDR3 is TGTGCCAGCTCACCGGGACAAGGCTTTAACTATGGCTACACCTTC. Combining the CDR3 with reference TRBV18 and TRBJ1-2 gives the whole variable domain NAGVMQNPRHLVRRRGQEARLRCSPMKGHSHVYWYRQLPEEGLKFMVYLQKENIIDESGMPKERFSAEFPKEGPSILRIQQVVRGDSAAYFCASSPGQGFNYGYTFGSGTRLTVV.

This chain uses TRBV19 with TRBJ1-1, with a tentative D call TRBD1 (6 bases). Germline loops: CDR1 LNHDA, CDR2 SQIVND (reference sequence). V was trimmed by 7 bases and J by 2 bases, leaving 20 bases between them. There are 16 residues in the CDR3. The CDR3 sequence is CASIPRGGAANTEAFF. CDR3 bases: TGTGCCAGTATCCCCCGGGGGGGGGCGGCCAACACTGAAGCTTTCTTT.

The chain couples TRBV6-2 or TRBV6-3 to TRBJ1-6; 9 nucleotides align to TRBD1. Germline V lookup: CDR1 MNHEY, CDR2 SVGEGT. There are 14 residues in the CDR3. The junction had 6 bases not matched to a gene; V was cut back by 6 bases and J by 9 bases. The CDR3 DNA reads as TGTGCCAGCAGCAACGGACAGGGGTCTTCACCCCTCCACTTT. Protein: CASSNGQGSSPLHF.

A few counts support this clone. V gene TRBV7-2 combines with J gene TRBJ1-2; TRBD1 aligns across 7 bases. With V trimmed by 3 bases and J by 7 bases, 8 bases remained unmatched. The length of the CDR3 is 14 residues. Per germline, CDR1 SGHTA and CDR2 FQGNSA. CDR3 region: CASSLTGLVGGYTF. CDR3 nucleotides: TGTGCCAGCAGCTTGACAGGGTTGGTTGGTGGCTACACCTTC.

Only one count was recorded for this clone. V is TRBV28 and J is TRBJ1-1, with TRBD1 matching over 7 bases. This CDR3 is 14 amino acids long. V shed 2 bases, J shed 4 bases, and the junction held 4 bases outside the gene matches. Germline values: CDR1 MDHEN, CDR2 SYDVKM. The CDR3 here is CASSLPQGRTEAFF. DNA for the CDR3: TGTGCCAGCAGTTTACCACAGGGGCGCACTGAAGCTTTCTTT.

J is TRBJ1-1 and V is TRBV29-1; 8 positions match TRBD1. V was clipped by 6 bases and J by 4 bases; unmatched bases: 4. The CDR3 length is 12 residues. CDR1 and CDR2 (germline): SQVTM, ANQGSEA. CDR3 residues: CSVATGVTEAFF. CDR3 DNA sequence: TGCAGCGTCGCGACAGGGGTCACTGAAGCTTTCTTT.

The chain uses TRBV7-2 and TRBJ1-1; no clear D. V lost 2 bases and J 0 bases, leaving 10 bases between the germline ends. CDR3 size: 15 residues. Germline V gene data show CDR1 as SGHTA and CDR2 as FQGNSA. In DNA form, the CDR3 reads TGTGCCAGCAGCTTAACCATTCGAGTGAACACTGAAGCTTTCTTT. Translation gives CASSLTIRVNTEAFF. The full variable domain, in which reference TRBV7-2 and TRBJ1-1 provide the parts outside the CDR3, is GAGVSQSPSNKVTEKGKDVELRCDPISGHTALYWYRQSLGQGLEFLIYFQGNSAPDKSGLPSDRFSAERTGGSVSTLTIQRTQQEDSAVYLCASSLTIRVNTEAFFGQGTRLTVV.

The chain joins TRBV6-5 to TRBJ2-1; 8 bases fit TRBD2. Trimming at V came to 0 bases and at J to 0 bases, leaving 1 base not matched to a gene. Per germline, CDR1 MNHEY and CDR2 SVGAGI. The CDR3 is made up of 16 amino acids. CDR3: CASSYSAGGSYNEQFF. The CDR3 DNA reads TGTGCCAGCAGTTACTCGGCGGGGGGCTCCTACAATGAGCAGTTCTTC.

This rearrangement joins TRBV24-1 to TRBJ2-3; TRBD1 matches 10 bases. Germline lookup yields CDR1 KGHDR and CDR2 SFDVKD. V lost 4 bases and J lost 5; bases outside the gene matches: 2. This CDR3 contains 14 residues. The CDR3 DNA is TGTGCCACCAGTGAGCGGACAGGGGGAGATACGCAGTATTTT. This translates into CATSERTGGDTQYF.

The gene calls are TRBV28 and TRBJ1-2; D remains unclear. V was cut by 8 bases and J by 1 base, with 5 bases left in between. The CDR3 runs 11 residues. From germline, CDR1 is MDHEN and CDR2 SYDVKM. The DNA for the CDR3 is TGTGCCAGCCGAGATAACTATGGCTACACCTTC. As protein: CASRDNYGYTF.

This chain connects TRBV7-9 to TRBJ2-1, with TRBD2 matching over 7 bases. CDR3 length: 15 amino acids. Germline loops: CDR1 SEHNR, CDR2 FQNEAQ (reference sequence). V was clipped by 2 bases and J by 5 bases; unmatched bases: 6. This chain's CDR3 is CASSLMWGGDNEQFF. As DNA, the CDR3 is TGTGCCAGCAGCTTAATGTGGGGAGGGGACAATGAGCAGTTCTTC.

The table lists this clone with a count of one. The chain employs TRBV30 and TRBJ2-1; 10 bases agree with TRBD2. The CDR3 has 18 amino acids. CDR1 and CDR2 (germline): GTSNPN, SVGIG (reference sequence). J was trimmed by 9 bases and V by 3 bases; bases with no gene match: 20. The CDR3 coding sequence is TGTGCCTGGAGGCGGAGGGCTAGCGGGGGCTCCAATGGTAGTGAGCAGTTCTTC. Translation gives CAWRRRASGGSNGSEQFF. The full variable domain, completed using reference TRBV30 and TRBJ2-1, is SQTIHQWPATLVQPVGSPLSLECTVEGTSNPNLYWYRQAAGRGLQLLFYSVGIGQISSEVPQNLSASRPQDRQFILSSKKLLLSDSGFYLCAWRRRASGGSNGSEQFFGPGTRLTVL.

The chain joins TRBV21-1 to TRBJ2-3; the table's D call of TRBD2 was not tested on the DNA. TRBV21-1 is a documented pseudogene. The CDR3 is 17 residues long. CDR3 amino acids: CASSKARAGTSTDTQYF. The CDR3 coding sequence is TGTGCCAGCAGCAAAGCGCGAGCGGGGACCAGCACAGATACGCAGTATTTT.

The chain is built from TRBV7-3 and TRBJ1-1, with D uncertain. CDR1 and CDR2 from the germline V gene are SGHTA and FQGTGA. This CDR3 comprises 14 residues. Trimming cost V 5 bases and J 1 base, with 11 bases left between them. The CDR3 protein is CASSRTGKNTEAFF. DNA of the CDR3: TGTGCCAGCAGCCGGACGGGAAAGAACACTGAAGCTTTCTTT.

The V gene is TRBV27, the J gene TRBJ1-4; 9 nucleotides agree with TRBD1. Trimming at V came to 10 bases and at J to 4 bases, leaving 22 bases not matched to a gene. This CDR3 is 19 amino acids long. Looked up from germline, CDR1 is MNHEY and CDR2 is SMNVEV (reference sequence). The CDR3 DNA reads TGTGCCACCCGACAGGGGGGGACCCCGTTGCTTCGACTTAATGAAAAACTGTTTTTT. Its protein product is CATRQGGTPLLRLNEKLFF.

The genes are TRBV6-5 and TRBJ1-5, with 9 nucleotides matching TRBD1. V lost 7 bases to trimming and J lost 7 bases; unmatched junction nucleotides: 8. CDR1 is MNHEY and CDR2 is SVGAGI in the germline V gene. The CDR3 is 14 residues long. CDR3: CASKGQGIVQPQHF. The CDR3 DNA sequence: TGTGCCAGCAAAGGACAGGGGATTGTGCAGCCCCAGCATTTT.

V gene TRBV7-8 combines with J gene TRBJ1-6; TRBD1 agrees at 10 bases. V was clipped by 5 bases and J by 0 bases; unmatched bases: 10. The CDR3 consists of 19 residues. Germline V gene data show CDR1 as SGHVS and CDR2 as FQNEAQ. In DNA, the CDR3 is TGTGCCAGCAGCCCCAGCGGGACAGGGGCGAGCTCCTATAATTCACCCCTCCACTTT. Protein sequence: CASSPSGTGASSYNSPLHF.

The chain couples TRBV6-5 to TRBJ1-4, with TRBD1 as a possible D gene (6 bases). The V and J ends lost 2 bases and 7 bases respectively, with 14 bases between them. The germline V gene encodes CDR1 MNHEY and CDR2 SVGAGI. There are 15 residues in the CDR3. The CDR3 loop reads CASSYSWGRLEKLFF. CDR3 nucleotides: TGTGCCAGCAGTTACAGCTGGGGGCGCCTTGAAAAACTGTTTTTT.

The chain carries TRBV12-3 or TRBV12-4 and TRBJ1-1; the D is unclear. This CDR3 has 12 residues. V lost 1 base to trimming and J lost 7 bases, with 7 bases between them. The CDR3 DNA follows: TGTGCCAGCAGTTTAGGGACTGTTGAAGCTTTCTTT. It translates to CASSLGTVEAFF.

For this clone: A junction end diverges from the germline sequence, so it may reflect a read error. The V and J genes are TRBV5-1 and TRBJ2-5; 11 bases match TRBD2. Looked up from germline, CDR1 is SGHRS and CDR2 is YFSETQ. The CDR3 covers 17 residues. The CDR3 protein is CASSLLTSGKGQETQYF. In DNA, the CDR3 is TGTGCCAGCAGCTTATTGACTAGCGGGAAGGGTCAAGAGACCCAGTACTTC.

The chain carries TRBV6-4 and TRBJ2-2, with D tentatively TRBD2 (6 bases). V was trimmed by 6 bases and J by 6 bases, leaving 11 bases between them. The CDR3 sequence is 13 residues long. The germline V gene encodes CDR1 MRHNA and CDR2 SNTAGT. CDR3 protein: CASRMTGAGELFF. Written as DNA, the CDR3 is TGTGCCAGCAGAATGACGGGGGCCGGGGAGCTGTTTTTT.

The chain links TRBV3-1 (or the pseudogene TRBV3-2) to TRBJ2-3; D is unclear. Germline assignment: CDR1 LGHDT and CDR2 YNNKEL (reference sequence). This CDR3 has 13 amino acids. The V end lost 3 bases, the J end lost 5 bases, and 9 bases lay between the germline ends. The CDR3 region is CASSQPSRDTQYF. As DNA, the CDR3 is TGTGCCAGCAGCCAGCCGTCCAGAGATACGCAGTATTTT.

The chain employs TRBV5-1 and TRBJ2-1, with 7 nucleotides matching TRBD1. The germline V gene has CDR1 SGHRS and CDR2 YFSETQ. The CDR3 contains 12 residues. V lost 6 bases to trimming and J lost 12 bases; unmatched junction nucleotides: 9. The CDR3 region is CASTRDREGQFF. The CDR3 coding sequence is TGCGCCAGCACCAGAGACAGGGAAGGGCAGTTCTTC.

This chain connects TRBV2 to TRBJ1-2, with D perhaps TRBD1 (5 bases). Looked up from germline, CDR1 is SNHLY and CDR2 is FYNNEI. The length of the CDR3 is 13 residues. Trimming removed 6 bases from V and 3 bases from J, with 11 bases in between. In nucleotides, the CDR3 is TGTGCCAGCAGGGCAGGGTCGGACTATGGCTACACCTTC. Translated, it gives CASRAGSDYGYTF.

This chain uses TRBV7-9 with TRBJ2-3; 9 bases line up with TRBD2. This CDR3 comprises 16 residues. Germline CDR1 and CDR2: SEHNR and FQNEAQ (reference sequence). J gave up 2 bases and V 3 bases, and 6 bases lay outside the gene matches. The CDR3 protein is CASSFAAGGFTDTQYF. The CDR3 DNA sequence: TGTGCCAGCAGCTTCGCAGCGGGGGGTTTCACAGATACGCAGTATTTT.

The chain carries TRBV29-1 and TRBJ2-2, with 7 nucleotides matching TRBD1. With 6 bases clipped from V and 4 bases from J, the junction kept 8 bases outside the gene matches. Germline CDR1 is SQVTM and CDR2 is ANQGSEA. The CDR3 is made up of 14 amino acids. The CDR3 nucleotides read TGCAGCGTGGCCAGGGGGTCGTTCACCGGGGAGCTGTTTTTT. This gives the protein CSVARGSFTGELFF.

The chain recombines TRBV7-8 with TRBJ1-5; D is perhaps TRBD1 (6 bases). V gave up 5 bases and J gave up 6 bases, with 14 bases separating them. The length of the CDR3 is 14 residues. Germline loops: CDR1 SGHVS, CDR2 FQNEAQ. CDR3 sequence reads: CASSITQGGQPQHF. DNA for the CDR3: TGTGCCAGCAGCATCACACAGGGCGGTCAGCCCCAGCATTTT.

The V and J genes are TRBV7-9 and TRBJ2-3, with a weak D call TRBD1 (5 bases). Germline V gives CDR1 SEHNR, CDR2 FQNEAQ (reference sequence). V was pared by 1 base and J by 4 bases, with 9 bases between. CDR3 length: 14 residues. The CDR3 nucleotides are TGTGCCAGCAGCTTAGGAGAAGGGGCAGATACGCAGTATTTT. Its translation is CASSLGEGADTQYF.

The V call is TRBV28, the J call TRBJ2-3, with 12 bases matching TRBD2. The trim removed 7 bases at V and 5 bases at J, leaving 10 bases unmatched. The CDR3 consists of 16 residues. Germline CDR1 reads MDHEN; CDR2 reads SYDVKM. The CDR3 spells CASTRLAGVFEDTQYF. The CDR3 DNA follows: TGTGCCAGCACCAGACTAGCGGGGGTTTTTGAAGATACGCAGTATTTT.

The chain has TRBV7-9 and TRBJ1-4, with 8 bases aligning to TRBD1. Germline lookup yields CDR1 SEHNR and CDR2 FQNEAQ (reference sequence). CDR3 length: 15 residues. The V and J ends lost 1 base and 7 bases, in that order; junction bases with no gene match: 5. The CDR3 DNA is TGTGCCAGCAGCTTAGAAGGCAGGGGGCGTGAAAAACTGTTTTTT. As protein: CASSLEGRGREKLFF. The full variable domain, with the rest looked up from reference TRBV7-9 and TRBJ1-4, is DTGVSQNPRHKITKRGQNVTFRCDPISEHNRLYWYRQTLGQGPEFLTYFQNEAQLEKSRLLSDRFSAERPKGSFSTLEIQRTEQGDSAMYLCASSLEGRGREKLFFGSGTQLSVL.

The V call is TRBV6-5, the J call TRBJ1-2; TRBD1 matches at 8 bases. The CDR3 has 14 amino acids. CDR1 is MNHEY, CDR2 SVGAGI, per germline. V dropped 11 bases and J dropped 6; count of bases not matched to a gene: 14. The CDR3 DNA reads TGTGCCGTCACGGGGACAGGCCGTCCCAATGGCTACACCTTC. Protein sequence: CAVTGTGRPNGYTF.